These 23 T cell receptor beta chains were all obtained from the same sample, sequenced in a study of blood T cell repertoires in COVID-19. Repertoires were generated with immunoSEQ multiplex PCR, while TCRdb's copy carries only in-frame clones and drops some. The repertoire includes approximately 150,000 clones, about nine tenths of them detected once, and more than 0.8% sits in the top ten. Sequenced sample: peripheral blood. These TCRs come from a woman aged 50 to 60 with acute or convalescent COVID-19.

The chain has TRBV11-2 and TRBJ1-1; D is unresolved. This CDR3 contains 14 residues. Germline V lookup: CDR1 SGHAT, CDR2 FQNNGV. The V and J ends lost 3 bases and 4 bases respectively, with 12 bases between them. The CDR3, as DNA: TGTGCCAGCAGCTTGGCCTCACCCTCCACTGAAGCTTTCTTT. It encodes CASSLASPSTEAFF.

V and J are TRBV29-1 and TRBJ1-2; 9 bases map to TRBD1. Losses at the gene ends were 1 base for V and 7 bases for J; bases not matched to a gene: 1. Germline V gene sequence: CDR1 SQVTM, CDR2 ANQGSEA. The CDR3 contains 12 residues. The DNA of the CDR3 is TGCAGCGTTGAAGGGACAGGGGCTGGCTACACCTTC. Translation gives CSVEGTGAGYTF. Full variable domain (outside the CDR3, taken from reference TRBV29-1 and TRBJ1-2): SAVISQKPSRDICQRGTSLTIQCQVDSQVTMMFWYRQQPGQSLTLIATANQGSEATYESGFVIDKFPISRPNLTFSTLTVSNMSPEDSSIYLCSVEGTGAGYTFGSGTRLTVV.

The rearrangement links TRBV28 to TRBJ1-6; TRBD1 aligns across 9 bases. Looked up from germline, CDR1 is MDHEN and CDR2 is SYDVKM. The length of the CDR3 is 20 residues. V shed 1 base, J shed 0 bases, and the junction held 10 bases outside the gene matches. The CDR3 sequence is CASSLSTGTGLSSYNSPLHF. CDR3 nucleotide sequence: TGTGCCAGCAGTTTATCCACCGGGACAGGGCTGAGCTCCTATAATTCACCCCTCCACTTT.

The gene calls are TRBV7-2 and TRBJ2-3; D not certain. Trimming cost V 3 bases and J 3 bases, with 10 bases left between them. The CDR3 has 14 amino acids. The germline V gene encodes CDR1 SGHTA and CDR2 FQGNSA. CDR3 bases: TGTGCCAGCAGCTTTAGTAGAGCAACAGATACGCAGTATTTT. Encoded protein: CASSFSRATDTQYF.

The CDR3: CASSLFPGLAGDEQYF. CDR3 coding DNA: TGTGCCAGCAGCTTGTTCCCCGGACTAGCGGGCGACGAGCAGTACTTC. The chain couples TRBV5-5 to TRBJ2-7, with 11 bases aligning to TRBD2. CDR1 is SGHKS, CDR2 YYEKEE, per germline (reference sequence). The CDR3 consists of 16 residues. The V segment lost 1 base and the J segment 5 bases; nucleotides outside the gene matches: 8.

This clone has a single count. The V gene is TRBV3-1 (or the pseudogene TRBV3-2), the J gene TRBJ2-3; maybe TRBD1 (6 bases). The V gene lost 1 base and the J gene lost 0 bases, with 26 bases spanning the gap. Germline loops: CDR1 LGHDT, CDR2 YNNKEL (reference sequence). The CDR3 sequence is 21 residues long. CDR3 in amino acids: CASSQGGPGQSGGGSTDTQYF. CDR3 in DNA: TGTGCCAGCAGCCAAGGGGGCCCTGGACAGTCTGGGGGCGGGAGCACAGATACGCAGTATTTT.

The V gene is TRBV5-1, the J gene TRBJ2-3; TRBD2 agrees at 9 bases. The CDR3 consists of 17 residues. Germline CDR1 and CDR2: SGHRS and YFSETQ. Trimming removed 0 bases from V and 0 bases from J; junction bases left unmatched: 5. The CDR3 loop reads CASSLGPLAGSTDTQYF. As DNA, the CDR3 is TGCGCCAGCAGCTTGGGTCCCCTAGCGGGGAGCACAGATACGCAGTATTTT.

This clone was detected once. The chain has TRBV3-1 (or the pseudogene TRBV3-2) and TRBJ2-6, with unresolved D. CDR3 length: 14 residues. Trimming took 2 bases from V and 3 from J, leaving 5 bases between them. Looked up from germline, CDR1 is LGHDT and CDR2 is YNNKEL (reference sequence). CDR3 DNA sequence: TGTGCCAGCAGCCAAACAAGTGGGGCCAACGTCCTGACTTTC. Its protein is CASSQTSGANVLTF.

Here the CDR3 DNA reads TGTGCCAGCAGCGTAGGTCTACAGAACGACTATGGCTACACCTTC. Amino acids: CASSVGLQNDYGYTF. The rearrangement links TRBV9 to TRBJ1-2; D unresolved. This CDR3 is built from 15 residues. Germline values: CDR1 SGDLS, CDR2 YYNGEE. V lost 0 bases and J lost 3, with 12 bases in between.

The chain uses TRBV4-1 and TRBJ1-6, with a possible D match to TRBD1 (6 bases). The CDR3 loop spans 15 amino acids. Germline CDR1 is MGHRA and CDR2 is YSYEKL. V lost 0 bases and J 10 bases, leaving 13 bases between the germline ends. CDR3 nucleotide sequence: TGCGCCAGCAGCCAAGATTTACAGGGTGACTCACCCCTCCACTTT. Its translation: CASSQDLQGDSPLHF.

The chain couples TRBV2 to TRBJ1-2, with 7 bases identical to TRBD1. The CDR3 runs to 15 residues. Germline V gene lookup returns CDR1 SNHLY and CDR2 FYNNEI. V was pared by 7 bases and J by 0 bases, with 8 bases of the junction left unmatched. The CDR3: CASIEDGTANYGYTF. As DNA, the CDR3 is TGTGCCAGCATCGAGGACGGGACAGCTAACTATGGCTACACCTTC. Full variable domain (missing parts from reference TRBV2 and TRBJ1-2): EPEVTQTPSHQVTQMGQEVILRCVPISNHLYFYWYRQILGQKVEFLVSFYNNEISEKSEIFDDQFSVERPDGSNFTLKIRSTKLEDSAMYFCASIEDGTANYGYTFGSGTRLTVV.

V usage is TRBV10-1 and J usage is TRBJ2-1; 8 bases match TRBD1. The CDR3 consists of 13 residues. Germline CDR1 and CDR2: WNHNN and SYGVQD (reference sequence). With 6 bases clipped from V and 6 bases from J, the junction kept 4 bases outside the gene matches. The CDR3 here is CASRDRAPNEQFF. The CDR3 DNA is TGCGCCAGCAGGGACAGGGCCCCCAATGAGCAGTTCTTC.

The chain links TRBV7-2 to TRBJ2-4; possible D gene TRBD1, 6 bases. This CDR3 contains 13 residues. Per the germline V gene, CDR1 is SGHTA and CDR2 is FQGNSA. V was cut by 6 bases and J by 4 bases, with 10 bases left in between. The CDR3 DNA sequence: TGTGCCAGCAGTCCCGGGACAAAAAACATTCAGTACTTC. Translating it yields CASSPGTKNIQYF.

This clone was counted only a few times. The chain couples TRBV27 to TRBJ1-5; TRBD1 aligns across 7 bases. Germline V gene lookup returns CDR1 MNHEY and CDR2 SMNVEV (reference sequence). The CDR3 is 14 amino acids. V dropped 4 bases and J dropped 7; count of bases not matched to a gene: 7. In nucleotides, the CDR3 is TGTGCCAGCAGTTGGAGGGGGCAACAACAGCCCCAGCATTTT. It is translated as CASSWRGQQQPQHF.

V and J are TRBV5-6 and TRBJ2-7; weak D call: TRBD1 (6 bases). The germline V gene encodes CDR1 SGHDT and CDR2 YYEEEE. The V end lost 1 base, the J end lost 4 bases, and 18 bases lay between the germline ends. This CDR3 has 16 residues. The CDR3 DNA reads as TGTGCCAGCAGCTTGTTTATGGGACAAGGAGATTACGAGCAGTACTTC. Protein: CASSLFMGQGDYEQYF.

The J gene is TRBJ2-1, the V gene TRBV11-2; 10 positions agree with TRBD2. CDR3 length: 14 amino acids. Germline V gene data show CDR1 as SGHAT and CDR2 as FQNNGV. With 7 bases clipped from V and 6 bases from J, the junction kept 6 bases outside the gene matches. In nucleotides, the CDR3 is TGTGCCAGCACCCGGAGCGGGAGGGCCAATGAGCAGTTCTTC. Translating it yields CASTRSGRANEQFF.

This sequence joins TRBV4-2 and TRBJ1-2; D might be TRBD1 (5 bases). Germline values: CDR1 LGHNA, CDR2 YNFKEQ. The length of the CDR3 is 15 residues. The ends were cut back, 5 bases at V and 4 bases at J, with 17 bases in the middle. CDR3 amino acids: CASSSSSPGGYGYTF. The CDR3 DNA reads as TGTGCCAGCAGCTCCAGCTCCCCCGGGGGCTATGGCTACACCTTC.

The chain recombines TRBV4-1 with TRBJ2-2; a possible D gene is TRBD2 (6 bases). The germline V gene encodes CDR1 MGHRA and CDR2 YSYEKL. This CDR3 is 17 amino acids long. V lost 3 bases and J 1 base, leaving 15 bases between the germline ends. The CDR3 DNA reads as TGCGCCAGCAGCCAGACAACCGGGACTCTGAACACCGGGGAGCTGTTTTTT. Amino acid sequence: CASSQTTGTLNTGELFF.

The rearrangement joins TRBV18 to TRBJ1-4; possible D gene TRBD1, 5 bases. CDR1 and CDR2 (germline): KGHSH, LQKENI. V lost 6 bases and J 5 bases, leaving 16 bases between the germline ends. The CDR3 is 15 residues long. For the CDR3, the DNA is TGTGCCAGCTCTCAAGACAGCCAGACGAATGAAAAACTGTTTTTT. Amino acids: CASSQDSQTNEKLFF. Together with reference TRBV18 and TRBJ1-4, the CDR3 gives the full variable domain: NAGVMQNPRHLVRRRGQEARLRCSPMKGHSHVYWYRQLPEEGLKFMVYLQKENIIDESGMPKERFSAEFPKEGPSILRIQQVVRGDSAAYFCASSQDSQTNEKLFFGSGTQLSVL.

J is TRBJ2-7 and V is TRBV5-1, with 10 bases matching TRBD1. J was trimmed by 0 bases and V by 4 bases; bases with no gene match: 7. The CDR3 sequence is 16 residues long. Germline CDR1 reads SGHRS; CDR2 reads YFSETQ. CDR3 in amino acids: CASSGTGTGVSYEQYF. In nucleotides, the CDR3 is TGCGCCAGCAGCGGGACCGGGACAGGGGTCTCCTACGAGCAGTACTTC. Drawing the rest from reference TRBV5-1 and TRBJ2-7, the complete variable domain is KAGVTQTPRYLIKTRGQQVTLSCSPISGHRSVSWYQQTPGQGLQFLFEYFSETQRNKGNFPGRFSGRQFSNSRSEMNVSTLELGDSALYLCASSGTGTGVSYEQYFGPGTRLTVT.

The chain employs TRBV7-3 and TRBJ1-2; tentative D call: TRBD1 (5 bases). The CDR3 consists of 13 residues. The V gene's germline CDR1 is SGHTA and CDR2 FQGTGA. Trimming removed 5 bases from V and 3 bases from J, with 10 bases in between. This chain's CDR3 is CASSDSGDYGYTF. The CDR3 nucleotides read TGTGCCAGCAGCGACAGTGGTGACTATGGCTACACCTTC.

Here the CDR3 reads CASSLWGTATSGRDEQYF. The CDR3 DNA follows: TGTGCCAGCAGCTTATGGGGGACAGCGACTAGCGGGAGGGACGAGCAGTACTTC. The chain recombines TRBV5-5 with TRBJ2-7; 14 nucleotides agree with TRBD2. The CDR3 is made up of 18 amino acids. Germline CDR1 SGHKS, CDR2 YYEKEE (reference sequence). V lost 2 bases and J lost 5; bases outside the gene matches: 12.

CDR3 region: CASSLAKDTQYF. CDR3 DNA sequence: TGCGCCAGCAGCTTGGCCAAAGATACGCAGTATTTT. The chain uses TRBV5-1 and TRBJ2-3; D ambiguous. The germline V and J ends were trimmed by 0 bases and 5 bases, with 4 bases remaining between them. This CDR3 has 12 amino acids. Germline CDR1 SGHRS, CDR2 YFSETQ.